The following is a T cell receptor (beta chain) sequence with its context. The antigen is not known. The data originate from a study of cytomegalovirus exposure and HLA in healthy donors. In the study overall: It was reported in a later analysis that the 120 validation repertoires used the same platform as the 550 to 800 first-cohort repertoires.

Produced via immunoSEQ multiplex PCR; TCRdb's table is partial and in-frame only. Seen here are around 110,000 clones, about 88% observed once, and the top ten hold 1.8%. General study results and limits: The tendency of first-cohort TCR clusters to co-occur in the roughly 120 validation repertoires was the finding of a later analysis. The authors confirmed in vitro that three CMV-associated chains were specific for CMV antigens. Researchers catalogued over 150 TCR beta chains as cytomegalovirus-associated.

Germline V CDR1 and CDR2: MDHEN, SYDVKM. The ends lost 6 bases at V and 1 base at J; junction bases unmatched: 6. The CDR3 runs 15 residues. The chain recombines TRBV28 with TRBJ1-1, with TRBD1 matching over 9 bases. Sequencing input: PBMCs. This TCR was recovered from a woman younger than 30 in good health and CMV-seropositive. The CDR3 is CASSFGQGRNTEAFF. CDR3 sequence (DNA): TGTGCCAGCAGCTTCGGACAGGGGAGGAACACTGAAGCTTTCTTT.